One T cell receptor beta chain is described in this entry. The data originate from a study of OX40 agonist ivuxolimab in advanced cancers. The ends lost 5 bases at V and 1 base at J; junction bases unmatched: 6. The V gene's germline CDR1 is SNHLY and CDR2 FYNNEI. CDR3 length: 16 amino acids. The repertoire was sequenced with immunoSEQ multiplex PCR; TCRdb's copy has only in-frame clones and lacks some. The sample records tens of thousands of clones, approximately 90% being singletons. The chain recombines TRBV2 with TRBJ2-2; 8 bases agree with TRBD2. The sequence came from an adult with an advanced solid tumor such as melanoma, head and neck, liver or kidney cancer. Sequenced material: CD4+ or CD8+ T cells sorted from blood, taken in a trial of the OX40 agonist ivuxolimab. The CDR3 spells CASSLGLAGNTGELFF. DNA of the CDR3: TGTGCCAGCAGTCTAGGACTAGCCGGGAACACCGGGGAGCTGTTTTTT.